The 14 T cell receptor beta chains given below trace back to one sample, sequenced in a study of PD-L1 blockade in urothelial cancer (dated by TCRdb to 2016 to 2017). In the paper's terms, the time point label means: pretreatment peripheral blood. The library was built by means of the immunoSEQ multiplex PCR assay. TCRdb holds this immuneACCESS table with in-frame rearrangements only. Some clones are missing; in checked studies, unresolved V genes explain under half, and the rest has no known cause. The sample records about 55,000 clones, roughly four fifths of which are singletons. Of the sample, less than 5% is held by the ten largest clones. The sequences come from PBMCs, collected around atezolizumab (anti-PD-L1) treatment. These TCRs come from a man between 65 and 79 years old with urothelial cancer.

The chain recombines TRBV19 with TRBJ2-5; 8 nucleotides line up with TRBD2. After removal of 6 bases from V and 3 bases from J, the junction contained 9 bases not matched to a gene. CDR1 and CDR2 from the germline V gene are LNHDA and SQIVND (reference sequence). The CDR3 has 15 residues. CDR3 DNA sequence: TGTGCCAGTAGCAAGGGGACTAGTGGGGAAGAGACCCAGTACTTC. Translation: CASSKGTSGEETQYF.

A remark on this clone: The identical CDR3 is also encoded by other nucleotide sequences in the sample. This chain joins TRBV18 and TRBJ2-2, with 7 bases identical to TRBD2. V was clipped by 2 bases and J by 5 bases; unmatched bases: 5. The CDR3 totals 15 residues. CDR1 is KGHSH, CDR2 LQKENI, per germline. The CDR3 nucleotides read TGTGCCAGCTCACCAGGCGGGAGAACGACCGGGGAGCTGTTTTTT. Translation gives CASSPGGRTTGELFF.

This clone was observed a few times. The chain employs TRBV5-1 and TRBJ1-6; 11 bases align to TRBD1. V lost 0 bases and J lost 9; bases outside the gene matches: 2. This CDR3 has 15 residues. Germline CDR1 and CDR2: SGHRS and YFSETQ. CDR3 sequence reads: CASSLGTGGGSPLHF. CDR3 bases: TGCGCCAGCAGCTTGGGGACAGGGGGCGGTTCACCCCTCCACTTT.

The V call is TRBV7-2, the J call TRBJ2-1; D possibly corresponds to TRBD2 (7 bases). CDR1 is SGHTA, CDR2 FQGNSA, per germline. Trimming cost V 1 base and J 2 bases, with 9 bases left between them. This CDR3 comprises 15 residues. In nucleotides, the CDR3 is TGTGCCAGCAGCTTAGAAGGGGGGGCCTACAATGAGCAGTTCTTC. Protein: CASSLEGGAYNEQFF.

This clone has a single count. The V call is TRBV7-3, the J call TRBJ2-3, with D possibly matching TRBD1 (6 bases). The V and J ends lost 6 bases and 3 bases respectively, with 16 bases between them. The CDR3 sequence is 15 residues long. From germline, CDR1 is SGHTA and CDR2 FQGTGA. CDR3 sequence (DNA): TGTGCCAGCAGTTCTACAGGGTGGGATACAGATACGCAGTATTTT. As protein: CASSSTGWDTDTQYF.

This clone was picked up a small number of times. This chain links TRBV30 with TRBJ2-1; 12 nucleotides align to TRBD2. The CDR3 covers 15 residues. CDR1 GTSNPN and CDR2 SVGIG come from the germline V gene (reference sequence). V lost 2 bases and J lost 8; bases outside the gene matches: 7. This CDR3 is CAWSLTSGRGHEQFF. In nucleotides, the CDR3 is TGTGCCTGGAGTCTGACTAGCGGGAGAGGCCATGAGCAGTTCTTC. Drawing the rest from reference TRBV30 and TRBJ2-1, the complete variable domain is SQTIHQWPATLVQPVGSPLSLECTVEGTSNPNLYWYRQAAGRGLQLLFYSVGIGQISSEVPQNLSASRPQDRQFILSSKKLLLSDSGFYLCAWSLTSGRGHEQFFGPGTRLTVL.

The chain couples TRBV5-4 to TRBJ2-3; 8 bases are shared with TRBD1. CDR1 and CDR2 from the germline V gene are SGHNT and YYREEE (reference sequence). The CDR3 loop spans 15 amino acids. V lost 3 bases and J lost 2; bases outside the gene matches: 5. CDR3 protein: CASSSQGGDTDTQYF. CDR3 coding DNA: TGTGCCAGCAGCTCACAGGGGGGAGACACAGATACGCAGTATTTT.

The chain links TRBV11-2 to TRBJ2-3; a weak D match, TRBD2 (5 bases). In germline, CDR1 is SGHAT, CDR2 FQNNGV. The CDR3 covers 17 residues. V was clipped by 2 bases and J by 0 bases, with 15 bases between them. As DNA, the CDR3 is TGTGCCAGCAGCTTAAGGACGGGAATTACTAGCACAGATACGCAGTATTTT. As protein: CASSLRTGITSTDTQYF.

In DNA form, the CDR3 reads TGTGCCAGCAGCCCTCGGGGGGGCCTAGCCAAAAACATTCAGTACTTC. Protein: CASSPRGGLAKNIQYF. The chain couples TRBV11-2 to TRBJ2-4; the match to TRBD2 covers 8 bases. Germline CDR1 reads SGHAT; CDR2 reads FQNNGV. The trim removed 5 bases at V and 0 bases at J, leaving 6 bases unmatched. The CDR3 is 16 residues long.

The chain uses TRBV5-1 and TRBJ2-1, with 10 bases aligning to TRBD2. Looked up from germline, CDR1 is SGHRS and CDR2 is YFSETQ. The CDR3 has 16 residues. The ends lost 0 bases at V and 3 bases at J; junction bases unmatched: 3. The CDR3 here is CASSLAAGGGYNEQFF. DNA for the CDR3: TGCGCCAGCAGCTTGGCAGCGGGAGGGGGCTACAATGAGCAGTTCTTC.

The J gene is TRBJ2-1, the V gene TRBV5-8; TRBD2 agrees at 12 bases. The V and J ends lost 3 bases and 2 bases, in that order; junction bases with no gene match: 3. CDR1 and CDR2 from the germline V gene are SGHTS and YDEGEE. This CDR3 has 16 amino acids. CDR3 DNA sequence: TGTGCCAGCAGCTCTGGACTAGCGGGAACCTACAATGAGCAGTTCTTC. Its translation: CASSSGLAGTYNEQFF.

About this clone itself: A read error is possible here, since a much larger clone lies one base away. This sequence joins TRBV9 and TRBJ1-2; 10 bases line up with TRBD1. With V trimmed by 4 bases and J by 3 bases, 6 bases remained unmatched. This CDR3 is built from 15 residues. Germline loops: CDR1 SGDLS, CDR2 YYNGEE. Written as DNA, the CDR3 is TGTGCCAGCAGCCCCCGACAGGGGGCGTACTATGGCTACACCTTC. This translates into CASSPRQGAYYGYTF.

The J gene is TRBJ2-7, the V gene TRBV12-5; the match to TRBD2 covers 14 bases. Trimming took 9 bases from V and 7 from J; bases not matched to a gene: 8. Germline V gives CDR1 LGHNT, CDR2 FRNRAP. This CDR3 comprises 14 residues. In nucleotides, the CDR3 is TGTGCTAGCTCTCGACTAGCGGGAGGGAGGGAGCAGTACTTC. Protein product: CASSRLAGGREQYF.

The J gene is TRBJ1-2, the V gene TRBV2, with 7 bases lining up with TRBD1. The CDR3 spans 14 residues. The ends lost 6 bases at V and 4 bases at J; junction bases unmatched: 8. The V gene's germline CDR1 is SNHLY and CDR2 FYNNEI. CDR3 loop: CASRGDSFIYGYTF. CDR3 sequence (DNA): TGTGCCAGCAGAGGGGACAGTTTCATCTATGGCTACACCTTC.